Detailed here is one T cell receptor (beta chain). The data were taken from a study of blood T cells in healthy people across ages. Germline V gene lookup returns CDR1 SGHRS and CDR2 YFSETQ. V shed 0 bases and J 2 bases; nucleotides not matched to a gene: 6. The CDR3 sequence is 17 residues long. Total RNA, at least 6 micrograms per sample, came from PBMCs. Using a J-beta primer mix together with a sample-barcoded 5' primer, a second PCR was run for roughly 7 to 11 cycles. Carrying 12 random nucleotides, a template-switch adaptor labeled each individual cDNA molecule. In TCRdb, the 5' RACE reads were re-called with MiXCR into one record per CDR3 protein. The table shows around 1.1 million distinct CDR3 sequences, with about two fifths occurring only once.

Material: blood. This receptor was taken from a man between 18 and 35 years old in good health. The chain recombines TRBV5-1 with TRBJ2-3; 10 nucleotides align to TRBD2. The CDR3 DNA reads as TGCGCCAGCAGCTTGGCGCCCCTAGCGGGAGACACAGATACGCAGTATTTT. Its protein product is CASSLAPLAGDTDTQYF.